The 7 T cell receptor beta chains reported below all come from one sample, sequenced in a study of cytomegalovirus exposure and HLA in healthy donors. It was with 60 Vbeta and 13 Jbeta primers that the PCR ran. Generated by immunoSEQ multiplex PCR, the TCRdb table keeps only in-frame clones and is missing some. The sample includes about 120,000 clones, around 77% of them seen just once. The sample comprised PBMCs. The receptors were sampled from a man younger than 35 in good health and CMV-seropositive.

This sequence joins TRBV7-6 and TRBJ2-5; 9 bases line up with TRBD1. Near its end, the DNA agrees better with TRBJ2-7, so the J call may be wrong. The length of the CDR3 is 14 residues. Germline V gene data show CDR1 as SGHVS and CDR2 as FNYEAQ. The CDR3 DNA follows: TGTGCCAGCAGCCGAGTGGACAGGGGAAGCGAGCAGTACTTC. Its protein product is CASSRVDRGSEQYF.

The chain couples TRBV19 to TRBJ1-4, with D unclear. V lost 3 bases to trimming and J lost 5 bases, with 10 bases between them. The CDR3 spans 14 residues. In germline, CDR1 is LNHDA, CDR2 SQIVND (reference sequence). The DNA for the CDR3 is TGTGCCAGTAGTATGACCAGGCTAAATGAAAAACTGTTTTTT. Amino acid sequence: CASSMTRLNEKLFF.

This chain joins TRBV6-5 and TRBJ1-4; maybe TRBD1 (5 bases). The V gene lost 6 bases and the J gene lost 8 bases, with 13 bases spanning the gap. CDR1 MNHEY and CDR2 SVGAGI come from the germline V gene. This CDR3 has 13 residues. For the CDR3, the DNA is TGTGCCAGCAGAACCACCGGGGGGGAAAAACTGTTTTTT. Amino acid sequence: CASRTTGGEKLFF.

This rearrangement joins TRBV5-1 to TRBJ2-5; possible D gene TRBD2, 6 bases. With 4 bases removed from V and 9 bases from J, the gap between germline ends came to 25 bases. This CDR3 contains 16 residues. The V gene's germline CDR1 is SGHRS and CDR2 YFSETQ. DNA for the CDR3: TGCGCCAGCAGCCCTAGTCTTTCTAGGGGAGGCGAGGCCCAGTACTTC. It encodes CASSPSLSRGGEAQYF. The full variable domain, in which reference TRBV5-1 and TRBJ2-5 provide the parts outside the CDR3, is KAGVTQTPRYLIKTRGQQVTLSCSPISGHRSVSWYQQTPGQGLQFLFEYFSETQRNKGNFPGRFSGRQFSNSRSEMNVSTLELGDSALYLCASSPSLSRGGEAQYFGPGTRLLVL.

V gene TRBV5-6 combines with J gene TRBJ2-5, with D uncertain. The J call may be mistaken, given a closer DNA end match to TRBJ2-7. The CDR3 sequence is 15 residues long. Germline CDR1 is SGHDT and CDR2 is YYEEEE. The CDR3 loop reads CASSLSISGSYEQYF. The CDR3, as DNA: TGTGCCAGCAGCTTGTCTATCTCAGGAAGCTACGAGCAGTACTTC.

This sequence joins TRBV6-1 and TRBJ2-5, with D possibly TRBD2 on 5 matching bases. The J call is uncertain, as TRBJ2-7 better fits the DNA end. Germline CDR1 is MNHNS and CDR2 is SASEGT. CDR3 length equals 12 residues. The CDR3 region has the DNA TGTGCTCTGAGCGGCCTAAGCTACGAGCAGTACTTC. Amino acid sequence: CALSGLSYEQYF.

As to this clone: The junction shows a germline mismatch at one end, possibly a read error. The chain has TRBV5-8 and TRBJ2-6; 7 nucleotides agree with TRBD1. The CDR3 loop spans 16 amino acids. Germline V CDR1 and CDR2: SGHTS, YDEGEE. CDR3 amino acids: CASSPGQHSGANGLTF. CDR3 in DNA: TGTGCCAGCAGCCCGGGACAGCATTCTGGGGCCAACGGCCTGACTTTC. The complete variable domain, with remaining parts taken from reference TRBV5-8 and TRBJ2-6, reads EAGVTQSPTHLIKTRGQQATLRCSPISGHTSVYWYQQALGLGLQFLLWYDEGEERNRGNFPPRFSGRQFPNYSSELNVNALELEDSALYLCASSPGQHSGANGLTFGAGSRLTVL.